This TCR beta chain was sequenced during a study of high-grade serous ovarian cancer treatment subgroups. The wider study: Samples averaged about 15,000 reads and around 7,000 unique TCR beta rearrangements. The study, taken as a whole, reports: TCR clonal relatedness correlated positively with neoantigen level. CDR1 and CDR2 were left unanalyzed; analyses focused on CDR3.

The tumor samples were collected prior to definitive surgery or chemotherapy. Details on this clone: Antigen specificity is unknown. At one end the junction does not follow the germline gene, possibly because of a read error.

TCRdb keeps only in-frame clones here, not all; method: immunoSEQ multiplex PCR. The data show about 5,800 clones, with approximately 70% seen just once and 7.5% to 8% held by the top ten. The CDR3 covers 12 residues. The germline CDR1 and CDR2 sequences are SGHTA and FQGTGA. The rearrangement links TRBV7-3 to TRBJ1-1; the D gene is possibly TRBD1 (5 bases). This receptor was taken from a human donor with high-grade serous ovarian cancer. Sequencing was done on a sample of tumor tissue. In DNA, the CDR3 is TGTGCCAGCAGCTCCTCCGGGACTGCAGCTTTCTTT. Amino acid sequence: CASSSSGTAAFF.